One sample yielded the 15 T cell receptor beta chains listed below, sequenced in a study of glioma-infiltrating T cells. TCR alpha and beta CDR3 regions were amplified from RNA using iRepertoire nested multiplex PCR. TCRdb itself ran the multiplex PCR reads through MiXCR, one entry per CDR3 protein. The sample holds 300,000 to 400,000 distinct CDR3 sequences; roughly two fifths are singletons and the top ten take 12%. Sequenced sample: glioma tissue, nonneoplastic brain tissue, or PBMCs (not recorded which). The receptors derive from a human donor with low-grade glioma or glioblastoma, undergoing nonglioma brain surgery, or in good health (not recorded which).

This clonotype was seen at least ten times. The rearrangement links TRBV27 to TRBJ2-3, with 9 bases matching TRBD2. V lost 5 bases to trimming and J lost 3 bases; unmatched junction nucleotides: 12. This CDR3 contains 17 residues. Germline values: CDR1 MNHEY, CDR2 SMNVEV (reference sequence). This chain's CDR3 is CASSLAIAGVSTDTQYF. Here the CDR3 DNA reads TGTGCCAGCAGTCTTGCCATAGCGGGAGTAAGTACAGATACGCAGTATTTT.

The CDR3 sequence: CSASLQGARETQYF. CDR3 bases: TGCAGTGCTTCGCTCCAGGGCGCCAGAGAGACCCAGTACTTC. The chain recombines TRBV20-1 with TRBJ2-5; D is possibly TRBD1 (5 bases). CDR3 length equals 14 residues. CDR1 and CDR2 from the germline V gene are DFQATT and SNEGSKA (reference sequence). Trimming cost V 5 bases and J 4 bases, with 17 bases left between them.

The V call is TRBV5-1, the J call TRBJ2-1; TRBD2 aligns across 8 bases. The germline V gene encodes CDR1 SGHRS and CDR2 YFSETQ. J gave up 8 bases and V 4 bases, and 8 bases lay outside the gene matches. The CDR3 spans 14 residues. CDR3 protein: CASSKEPGGDEQFF. Here the CDR3 DNA reads TGCGCCAGCAGCAAGGAGCCCGGGGGGGATGAGCAGTTCTTC.

The table lists this clonotype with many counts. The rearrangement joins TRBV6-5 to TRBJ2-7; unclear D gene. Germline values: CDR1 MNHEY, CDR2 SVGAGI. The CDR3 is 13 residues long. V was trimmed by 0 bases and J by 3 bases, leaving 6 bases between them. The CDR3 protein is CASSYSALYEQYF. The DNA for the CDR3 is TGTGCCAGCAGTTACTCTGCACTCTACGAGCAGTACTTC.

The CDR3: CSVQTGNNQPQHF. The CDR3 DNA reads TGCAGCGTCCAGACAGGGAACAATCAGCCCCAGCATTTT. V usage is TRBV29-1 and J usage is TRBJ1-5; 7 positions agree with TRBD1. Trimming removed 6 bases from V and 3 bases from J; junction bases left unmatched: 5. Germline CDR1 reads SQVTM; CDR2 reads ANQGSEA. The CDR3 covers 13 residues.

On this clonotype: A much more abundant neighbour one base away suggests this may be a read error. The J gene is TRBJ2-2, the V gene TRBV6-6; the D gene is possibly TRBD2 (6 bases). This CDR3 is 13 amino acids long. Per the germline V gene, CDR1 is MNHNY and CDR2 is SVGAGI (reference sequence). In DNA, the CDR3 is TGTGCCAGCAGTGACCAGGCGACCGGGGGGCTGTTTTTT. It translates to CASSDQATGGLFF.

This clonotype was recorded many times. The DNA for the CDR3 is TGTGCCAGCAGTTCTACCCGACTAGCGACAGATCTCAATGAGCAGTTCTTC. Translated, it gives CASSSTRLATDLNEQFF. The rearrangement links TRBV27 to TRBJ2-1, with 8 bases that match TRBD2. Germline assignment: CDR1 MNHEY and CDR2 SMNVEV (reference sequence). The CDR3 covers 17 residues. J was trimmed by 6 bases and V by 4 bases; bases with no gene match: 14.

The chain uses TRBV7-3 and TRBJ2-7, with D possibly TRBD1 on 5 matching bases. The V end lost 5 bases, the J end lost 7 bases, and 24 bases lay between the germline ends. Germline CDR1 reads SGHTA; CDR2 reads FQGTGA. The CDR3 sequence is 16 residues long. The CDR3 here is CASSLLPTGAPSEQYF. DNA for the CDR3: TGTGCCAGCAGCCTTCTACCTACTGGGGCTCCGAGTGAGCAGTACTTC.

This clonotype occurred a few times. The DNA for the CDR3 is TGTGCCAGCAGTGACTCGGGACAGGGGCACACTGAAGCTTTCTTT. Residues: CASSDSGQGHTEAFF. The chain has TRBV6-4 and TRBJ1-1; 10 positions agree with TRBD1. CDR1 MRHNA and CDR2 SNTAGT come from the germline V gene. The V and J ends lost 0 bases and 3 bases, in that order; junction bases with no gene match: 1. This CDR3 is built from 15 residues.

As for this clonotype: This may stem from a read error, because a much larger clone lies one nucleotide away. This chain uses TRBV28 with TRBJ2-3, with unresolved D. CDR3 length equals 17 residues. Deletions cut 1 base from V and 3 bases from J, with 17 bases between. From germline, CDR1 is MDHEN and CDR2 SYDVKM. CDR3 bases: TGTGCCAGCAGTTTATTGGTACGGGCAGTCTCAACAGATACGCAGTATTTT. Translated, it gives CASSLLVRAVSTDTQYF. The whole variable domain, filled in from reference TRBV28 and TRBJ2-3, reads DVKVTQSSRYLVKRTGEKVFLECVQDMDHENMFWYRQDPGLGLRLIYFSYDVKMKEKGDIPEGYSVSREKKERFSLILESASTNQTSMYLCASSLLVRAVSTDTQYFGPGTRLTVL.

The rearrangement uses TRBV4-2 and TRBJ2-3; D is perhaps TRBD1 or TRBD2 (5 bases each). The CDR3 is 17 residues long. CDR1 is LGHNA and CDR2 is YNFKEQ in the germline V gene. V was shortened by 2 bases and J by 1 base, with 16 bases between the two germline ends. The CDR3 bases are TGTGCCAGCAGCCAACTAGGGGACGGCGGAGGCACAGATACGCAGTATTTT. This encodes CASSQLGDGGGTDTQYF.

The chain has TRBV5-1 and TRBJ2-7; D gene ambiguous. The ends were cut back, 4 bases at V and 2 bases at J, with 13 bases in the middle. The germline CDR1 and CDR2 sequences are SGHRS and YFSETQ. This CDR3 comprises 14 residues. DNA for the CDR3: TGCGCCAGCAGCCGAGGAGACGTTCCCTACGAGCAGTACTTC. It is translated as CASSRGDVPYEQYF.

The CDR3 is CASSDMVSGNTIYF. For the CDR3, the DNA is TGTGCCAGTAGTGACATGGTCTCTGGAAACACCATATATTTT. This sequence joins TRBV19 and TRBJ1-3; no clear D gene. There are 14 residues in the CDR3. The germline V and J ends were trimmed by 5 bases and 0 bases, with 8 bases remaining between them. Germline V lookup: CDR1 LNHDA, CDR2 SQIVND (reference sequence).

This clonotype came up many times. The chain has TRBV28 and TRBJ1-1, with 8 bases identical to TRBD1. With 1 base clipped from V and 1 base from J, the junction kept 8 bases outside the gene matches. This CDR3 has 17 residues. CDR1 MDHEN and CDR2 SYDVKM come from the germline V gene. In nucleotides, the CDR3 is TGTGCCAGCAGTTTATTTAGTCAGGGGGCGCAGAACACTGAAGCTTTCTTT. Its translation is CASSLFSQGAQNTEAFF.

This clonotype was counted a few times. This sequence joins TRBV6-5 and TRBJ2-2; TRBD2 agrees at 8 bases. CDR1 is MNHEY, CDR2 SVGAGI, per germline. J gave up 1 base and V 4 bases, and 8 bases lay outside the gene matches. This CDR3 is 17 amino acids long. The CDR3 region is CASSFGAAGGNTGELFF. CDR3 coding DNA: TGTGCCAGCAGTTTTGGGGCGGCGGGAGGGAACACCGGGGAGCTGTTTTTT.